This T cell receptor (beta chain) is from a study of human T cells and chemical hapten exposure. Indicated time point: pre-sensitization, week 0. As for treatment: therapeutic diphenylcyclopropenone sensitization with weekly scalp DPC. In TCRdb, the RACE reads were re-called with MiXCR into one record per CDR3 protein. Of 60,000 to 70,000 distinct CDR3 sequences listed, about a tenth are singletons. This CDR3 contains 14 residues. Trimming shortened V by 0 bases and J by 7 bases, and 12 bases separated the two germline ends. Germline loops: CDR1 SGHTA, CDR2 FQGNSA. The sequence derives from a woman aged 45-65 years with alopecia areata. Some clones in this sample may be carry-over from other donors' samples. The specimen comprised whole blood, sampled in connection with sensitization to the hapten diphenylcyclopropenone (DPC). The gene calls are TRBV7-2 and TRBJ2-5, with a tentative D call TRBD1 (5 bases). CDR3 DNA sequence: TGTGCCAGCAGCTTAGCTCTACAGGCTGGGACCCAGTACTTC. Translating it yields CASSLALQAGTQYF.